This entry concerns a single TCR beta chain. The CDR3 contains 21 residues. Germline CDR1 reads SQVTM; CDR2 reads ANQGSEA. V lost 0 bases and J lost 3; bases outside the gene matches: 22. Original processing notes: Amplifying reference gene primers gave estimates of nucleated cell counts. Sequencing was performed with immunoSEQ multiplex PCR; in TCRdb, only in-frame clones are kept and a portion is missing. V and J calls and clone size are those listed in that table; D and trimming were worked out from the DNA. This table has 300,000 to 400,000 clones, around 87% appearing once. While infection was still active, Seattle patients were enrolled and then followed longitudinally. This record belongs to a study of blood T cell repertoires in COVID-19. Study-wide context: From T cells, B-cell-depleted T cells, or PBMCs came the material, which was cDNA or gDNA.

Sequencing input: peripheral blood. The source of this sequence is a woman between 45 and 60 years old with COVID-19, enrolled during active disease. V is TRBV29-1 and J is TRBJ2-4, with TRBD2 identical over 8 bases. The CDR3 region is CSVEDPISGNLLFGGKNIQYF. The CDR3 nucleotides are TGCAGCGTTGAAGATCCAATTAGCGGGAACCTTTTATTCGGGGGCAAAAACATTCAGTACTTC.